This entry is about one TCR beta chain. CDR3 length equals 14 residues. The germline V gene encodes CDR1 DFQATT and CDR2 SNEGSKA (reference sequence). V shed 5 bases and J 7 bases; nucleotides not matched to a gene: 7. In TCRdb, the RT-PCR reads were re-called with MiXCR into one record per CDR3 protein. The sample gives about 680,000 distinct CDR3 sequences, 12% to 15% of which show up once; roughly 3.9% is in the top ten. The sample taken for sequencing was memory CD4+ T cells from blood. The TCR was taken from a female donor in good health, serving as a healthy control. This rearrangement joins TRBV20-1 to TRBJ2-1; 11 bases are shared with TRBD2. The CDR3 sequence is CSAFSGRVRNEQFF. CDR3 in DNA: TGCAGTGCTTTTAGCGGGAGGGTTCGGAATGAGCAGTTCTTC.